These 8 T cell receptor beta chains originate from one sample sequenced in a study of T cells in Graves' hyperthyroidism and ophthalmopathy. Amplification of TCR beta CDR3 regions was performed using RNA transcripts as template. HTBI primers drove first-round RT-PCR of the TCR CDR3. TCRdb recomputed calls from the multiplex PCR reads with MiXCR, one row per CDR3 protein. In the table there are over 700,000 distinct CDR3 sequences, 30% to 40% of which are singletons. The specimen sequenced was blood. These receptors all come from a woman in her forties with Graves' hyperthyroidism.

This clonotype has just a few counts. For the CDR3, the DNA is TGTGCCAGCAGTTACGTTCTTTCGGTACGTTCGGGGCACGCCGAGCAGCCCCAGCATTTT. As protein: CASSYVLSVRSGHAEQPQHF. The chain uses TRBV6-5 and TRBJ1-5; perhaps TRBD1 as D (5 bases). The CDR3 length is 20 residues. In germline, CDR1 is MNHEY, CDR2 SVGAGI. V was cut by 2 bases and J by 7 bases, with 30 bases left in between.

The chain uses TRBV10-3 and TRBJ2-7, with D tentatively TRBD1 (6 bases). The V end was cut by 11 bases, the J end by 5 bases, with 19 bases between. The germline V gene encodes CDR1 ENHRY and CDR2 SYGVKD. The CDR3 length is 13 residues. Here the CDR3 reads CASAEQGVDEQYF. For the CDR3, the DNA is TGTGCCTCGGCGGAACAGGGAGTGGACGAGCAGTACTTC.

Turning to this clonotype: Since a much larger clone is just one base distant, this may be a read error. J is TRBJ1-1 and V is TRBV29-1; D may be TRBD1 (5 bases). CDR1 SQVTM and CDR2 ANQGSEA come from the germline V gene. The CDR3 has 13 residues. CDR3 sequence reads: CSVSRQQGTEASF. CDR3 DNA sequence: TGCAGCGTTTCAAGACAGCAGGGCACTGAAGCTTCCTTT.

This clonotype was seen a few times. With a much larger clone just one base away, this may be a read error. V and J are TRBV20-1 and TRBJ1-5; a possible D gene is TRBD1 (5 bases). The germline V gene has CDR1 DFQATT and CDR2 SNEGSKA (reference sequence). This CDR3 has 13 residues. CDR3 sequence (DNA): TGCAGTGCCCCCGACAGACGCAATCAGCCCCGGCATTTT. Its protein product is CSAPDRRNQPRHF.

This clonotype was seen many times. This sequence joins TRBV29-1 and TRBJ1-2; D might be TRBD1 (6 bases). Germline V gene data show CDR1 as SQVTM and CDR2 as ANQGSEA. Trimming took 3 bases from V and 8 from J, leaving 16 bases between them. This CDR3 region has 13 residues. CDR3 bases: TGCAGCGTTGAGGCCGATCAGGGGACAGGCTACACCTTC. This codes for CSVEADQGTGYTF.

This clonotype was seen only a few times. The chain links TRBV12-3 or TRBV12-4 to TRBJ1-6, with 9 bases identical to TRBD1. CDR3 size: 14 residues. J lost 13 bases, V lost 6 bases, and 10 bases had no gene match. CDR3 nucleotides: TGTGCCAGCAGCCGAACAGGGGGCGAGCTCCCCCTCCACTTT. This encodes CASSRTGGELPLHF.

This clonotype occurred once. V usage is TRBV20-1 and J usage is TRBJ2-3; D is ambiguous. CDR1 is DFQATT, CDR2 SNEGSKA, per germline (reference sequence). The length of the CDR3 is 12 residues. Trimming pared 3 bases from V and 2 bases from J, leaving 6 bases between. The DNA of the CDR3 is TGCAGTGCTAGGGAAAACACAGATACGCAGTATTTT. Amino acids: CSARENTDTQYF.

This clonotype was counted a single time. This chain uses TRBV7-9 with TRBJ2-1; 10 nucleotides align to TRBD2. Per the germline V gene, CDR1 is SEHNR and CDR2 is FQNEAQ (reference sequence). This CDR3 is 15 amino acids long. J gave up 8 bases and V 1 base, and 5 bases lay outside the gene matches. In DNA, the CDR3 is TGTGCCAGCAGCTTAGATCGGGGACTAGCGCATGAGCAGTTCTTC. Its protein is CASSLDRGLAHEQFF.